The present entry profiles one TCR beta chain with its context. Per the authors' pipeline: Researchers report that nucleated cell counts were estimated from reference gene primer amplification. Using immunoSEQ multiplex PCR, the repertoire was profiled, and TCRdb retains in-frame clones only, with some absent. V and J calls and clone size are as listed in that table; D and trimming were resolved from the DNA. The top ten hold approximately 4.9% of the sample, which has roughly 50,000 clones, 80% to 90% seen once. CDR3 size: 15 residues. CDR1 is SGHTA, CDR2 FQGNSA, per germline. V lost 1 base and J lost 5, with 12 bases in between. This record belongs to a study of blood T cell repertoires in COVID-19. In the study overall: Material from acute and convalescent COVID-19 was sourced from the United States, Italy and Spain. T cells, B-cell-depleted T cells, or PBMCs provided the cDNA or gDNA that served as material.

Sequenced sample: peripheral blood. The sequence came from a woman aged 55-70 years with acute or convalescent COVID-19. The chain links TRBV7-2 to TRBJ1-5; TRBD1 is a possible D gene (6 bases). CDR3 loop: CASSLGGTLHQPQHF. For the CDR3, the DNA is TGTGCCAGCAGCTTAGGGGGGACACTCCATCAGCCCCAGCATTTT.